What follows are 13 T cell receptor beta chains derived from one specimen sequenced in a study of cytomegalovirus exposure and HLA in healthy donors. PCR amplification relied on 60 Vbeta primers (plus 13 Jbeta primers). Using immunoSEQ multiplex PCR, the repertoire was profiled, and TCRdb retains in-frame clones only, with some absent. The sample lists about 170,000 clones, around 84% occurring once. Sample: PBMCs. These receptors were obtained from a man under 40 in good health and CMV-seropositive.

J is TRBJ2-3 and V is TRBV11-3; D unclear. V lost 1 base, J lost 2 bases, and 16 bases lay in between. Germline CDR1 is SGHNT and CDR2 is YENEEA. The CDR3 has 17 residues. CDR3 residues: CASSLGWRKYPTDTQYF. Written as DNA, the CDR3 is TGTGCCAGCAGCTTAGGTTGGCGGAAATACCCCACAGATACGCAGTATTTT.

This clone has a handful of counts. V usage is TRBV4-1 and J usage is TRBJ2-7, with a tentative D call TRBD2 (5 bases). Germline V gene sequence: CDR1 MGHRA, CDR2 YSYEKL. This CDR3 region has 15 residues. Trimming stripped 0 bases from V and 3 bases from J, with 12 bases between. CDR3 in DNA: TGCGCCAGCAGCCAAGAATTCGGAGGTATCTACGAGCAGTACTTC. Translation gives CASSQEFGGIYEQYF.

The genes are TRBV7-2 and TRBJ1-2; D is unresolved. The CDR3 extends over 15 amino acids. Germline lookup yields CDR1 SGHTA and CDR2 FQGNSA. The germline V and J ends were trimmed by 6 bases and 7 bases, with 21 bases remaining between them. The CDR3 nucleotides are TGTGCCAGCAGTTTAATCCCCCTGAGGTTAGGTGGCTACACCTTC. It translates to CASSLIPLRLGGYTF. Combining the CDR3 with reference TRBV7-2 and TRBJ1-2 gives the whole variable domain GAGVSQSPSNKVTEKGKDVELRCDPISGHTALYWYRQSLGQGLEFLIYFQGNSAPDKSGLPSDRFSAERTGGSVSTLTIQRTQQEDSAVYLCASSLIPLRLGGYTFGSGTRLTVV.

The gene calls are TRBV25-1 and TRBJ2-1; perhaps TRBD2 as D (5 bases). In germline, CDR1 is MGHDK, CDR2 SYGVNS. CDR3 length: 15 amino acids. Trimming cost V 4 bases and J 3 bases, with 13 bases left between them. CDR3 sequence reads: CASSVGSLGYNEQFF. CDR3 nucleotides: TGTGCCAGCAGTGTAGGGAGTCTAGGCTACAATGAGCAGTTCTTC. The complete variable domain, with remaining parts taken from reference TRBV25-1 and TRBJ2-1, reads EADIYQTPRYLVIGTGKKITLECSQTMGHDKMYWYQQDPGMELHLIHYSYGVNSTEKGDLSSESTVSRIRTEHFPLTLESARPSHTSQYLCASSVGSLGYNEQFFGPGTRLTVL.

V and J are TRBV6-6 and TRBJ1-1; the match to TRBD1 covers 8 bases. The CDR3 is made up of 15 amino acids. V shed 2 bases and J 4 bases; nucleotides not matched to a gene: 6. Germline CDR1 reads MNHNY; CDR2 reads SVGAGI (reference sequence). The CDR3 reads CASSYANTGGTEAFF. CDR3 in DNA: TGTGCCAGCAGTTACGCCAACACAGGGGGCACTGAAGCTTTCTTT.

V gene TRBV19 combines with J gene TRBJ2-5; 13 bases are shared with TRBD2. In germline, CDR1 is LNHDA, CDR2 SQIVND (reference sequence). This CDR3 comprises 14 residues. The V segment lost 8 bases and the J segment 1 base; nucleotides outside the gene matches: 1. The CDR3 loop is CASGLAGVQETQYF. As DNA, the CDR3 is TGTGCCAGTGGACTAGCGGGAGTCCAAGAGACCCAGTACTTC.

V usage is TRBV7-3 and J usage is TRBJ2-1; D is possibly TRBD2 (6 bases). Trimming left V 5 bases short and J 2 bases short, with 16 bases between. The length of the CDR3 is 16 residues. CDR1 is SGHTA and CDR2 is FQGTGA in the germline V gene. The CDR3 DNA follows: TGTGCCAGCAGCCCCGGGAGAGGGTCCCCCTACAATGAGCAGTTCTTC. Protein sequence: CASSPGRGSPYNEQFF.

The V call is TRBV4-1, the J call TRBJ2-1, with D possibly matching TRBD2 (6 bases). Germline V gives CDR1 MGHRA, CDR2 YSYEKL. The CDR3 spans 14 residues. Trimming left V 4 bases short and J 4 bases short, with 11 bases between. This CDR3 is CASSLTTRYNEQFF. CDR3 in DNA: TGCGCCAGCAGCCTTACGACTAGGTACAATGAGCAGTTCTTC.

This chain links TRBV7-2 with TRBJ2-3; 8 bases map to TRBD1. The V gene's germline CDR1 is SGHTA and CDR2 FQGNSA. The CDR3 length is 16 residues. Trimming removed 0 bases from V and 7 bases from J; junction bases left unmatched: 9. In DNA form, the CDR3 reads TGTGCCAGCAGCTTAGCGGGGGACAGGAGTTGGAATACGCAGTATTTT. Its protein is CASSLAGDRSWNTQYF. Combining the CDR3 with reference TRBV7-2 and TRBJ2-3 gives the whole variable domain GAGVSQSPSNKVTEKGKDVELRCDPISGHTALYWYRQSLGQGLEFLIYFQGNSAPDKSGLPSDRFSAERTGGSVSTLTIQRTQQEDSAVYLCASSLAGDRSWNTQYFGPGTRLTVL.

V and J are TRBV23-1 and TRBJ2-5; 8 bases line up with TRBD1. Being an ORF, TRBV23-1 has a function that is uncertain. CDR3 length equals 16 residues. Trimming at V came to 2 bases and at J to 5 bases, leaving 10 bases not matched to a gene. DNA of the CDR3: TGCGCCAGCAGTCAACTGCCTACAGGGGGATCGGAGACCCAGTACTTC. Residues: CASSQLPTGGSETQYF.

The J gene is TRBJ2-5, the V gene TRBV27, with 11 bases aligning to TRBD2. The germline CDR1 and CDR2 sequences are MNHEY and SMNVEV (reference sequence). V was clipped by 6 bases and J by 2 bases; unmatched bases: 11. The CDR3 length is 17 residues. In nucleotides, the CDR3 is TGTGCCAGCAGCCTGGGAGGGACTAGCGGTTGGCAAGAGACCCAGTACTTC. Protein: CASSLGGTSGWQETQYF.

V is TRBV6-5 and J is TRBJ1-4; TRBD1 is a possible D gene (6 bases). V dropped 0 bases and J dropped 8 bases, with 13 bases sitting between them. Germline assignment: CDR1 MNHEY and CDR2 SVGAGI. The CDR3 is 15 amino acids. CDR3 loop: CASSYSNRAQEKLFF. The CDR3 region has the DNA TGTGCCAGCAGTTACTCGAACAGGGCCCAGGAAAAACTGTTTTTT.

This clone was seen a few times. The V call is TRBV7-3, the J call TRBJ2-1, with D possibly TRBD2 on 6 matching bases. The CDR3 runs to 13 residues. V was pared by 0 bases and J by 10 bases, with 10 bases between. Germline CDR1 and CDR2: SGHTA and FQGTGA. CDR3 protein: CASSLTFAGEQFF. DNA for the CDR3: TGTGCCAGCAGCTTAACGTTTGCGGGGGAGCAGTTCTTC.